This T cell receptor beta chain was recorded in a study of CXCR3-negative and CXCR3-positive naive CD8 T cells. Every CD8+ subset sample held more than 250,000 flow-sorted cells, done in triplicate. Study results and limitations: Hydrophobicity was higher for TRB CDR3s found in CXCR3-positive naive cells than in CXCR3-negative naive cells. Comparably high diversity was seen in both naive subsets, and much lower diversity in memory CD8+ cells.

Regarding this clonotype: Its antigen is not identified.

Each TRB cDNA library was prepared by 5' RACE (with UMI labels). TCRdb reworked the 5' RACE reads into one entry per CDR3 protein, no DNA. This table holds over 50,000 distinct CDR3 sequences. The material sequenced was naive CXCR3+ CD8+ T cells from blood. Subset noted: CD45RO-CCR7+CD27+CD95- naive CD8+ T cells expressing CXCR3 (TNR3+). The TCR comes from a human donor in good health. Some clones in this sample may be carry-over from other donors' samples.

The CDR3 loop reads CASSTGQNGGWEQYF. This sequence joins TRBV7-9 and TRBJ2-7; no DNA is available, so the TRBD1 call from TCRdb remains unchecked. The CDR3 spans 15 residues. Germline values: CDR1 SEHNR, CDR2 FQNEAQ (reference sequence).